What follows are 4 T cell receptor beta chains derived from one specimen sequenced in a study of blood T cell repertoires in COVID-19. This table comes from immunoSEQ multiplex PCR, and its TCRdb copy is limited to in-frame clones, with some not included. This sample has some 50,000 clones, with around 86% found just once. Sequencing input: peripheral blood. The receptor set was obtained from a human donor in a cohort sampled during active COVID-19.

This clone is a singleton in its sample. The chain has TRBV6-5 and TRBJ2-3; D may be TRBD2 (5 bases). This CDR3 is 14 amino acids long. CDR1 and CDR2 from the germline V gene are MNHEY and SVGAGI. The V end was cut by 11 bases, the J end by 1 base, with 16 bases between. CDR3 sequence reads: CACTRGLGTDTQYF. CDR3 nucleotides: TGTGCCTGCACCCGGGGATTGGGCACAGATACGCAGTATTTT.

This clone was picked up one time. The chain has TRBV19 and TRBJ2-3; the D is unclear. V dropped 1 base and J dropped 1 base, with 3 bases sitting between them. The germline CDR1 and CDR2 sequences are LNHDA and SQIVND (reference sequence). The CDR3 loop spans 13 amino acids. CDR3 sequence reads: CASSIGGTDTQYF. In nucleotides, the CDR3 is TGTGCCAGTAGTATAGGCGGCACAGATACGCAGTATTTT.

Only one count was recorded for this clone. V gene TRBV4-1 combines with J gene TRBJ2-3; 8 bases are shared with TRBD2. The germline CDR1 and CDR2 sequences are MGHRA and YSYEKL. Germline trimming cut 4 bases from V and 3 bases from J; bases unmatched to any gene: 6. The CDR3 length is 15 residues. The CDR3 region has the DNA TGCGCCAGCAGCCTAGTAGCGGGAACGACAGATACGCAGTATTTT. Residues: CASSLVAGTTDTQYF.

The rearrangement links TRBV12-3 or TRBV12-4 to TRBJ2-7; 9 positions agree with TRBD1. CDR3 size: 13 residues. V was pared by 5 bases and J by 3 bases, with 2 bases of the junction left unmatched. CDR3 residues: CASSPDRGYEQYF. In DNA form, the CDR3 reads TGTGCCAGCAGTCCGGACAGGGGCTACGAGCAGTACTTC.